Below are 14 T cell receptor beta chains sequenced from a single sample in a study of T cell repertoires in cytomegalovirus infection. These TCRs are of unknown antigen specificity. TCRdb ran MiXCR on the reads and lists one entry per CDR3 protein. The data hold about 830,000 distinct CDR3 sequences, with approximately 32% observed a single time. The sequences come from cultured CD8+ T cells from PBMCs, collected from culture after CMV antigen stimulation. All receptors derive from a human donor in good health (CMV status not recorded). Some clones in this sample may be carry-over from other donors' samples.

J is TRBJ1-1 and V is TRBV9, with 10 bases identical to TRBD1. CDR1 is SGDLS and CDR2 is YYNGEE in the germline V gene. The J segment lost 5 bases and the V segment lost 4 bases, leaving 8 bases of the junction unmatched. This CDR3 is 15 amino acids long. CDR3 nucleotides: TGTGCCAGCAGCTCTTCCGGGACAGGGGCAACTGAAGCTTTCTTT. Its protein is CASSSSGTGATEAFF. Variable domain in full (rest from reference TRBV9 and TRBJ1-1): DSGVTQTPKHLITATGQRVTLRCSPRSGDLSVYWYQQSLDQGLQFLIQYYNGEERAKGNILERFSAQQFPDLHSELNLSSLELGDSALYFCASSSSGTGATEAFFGQGTRLTVV.

The CDR3 DNA reads as TGTGCAGCAGAAGGGACTAGCGGGGGTCAAAATGAGCAGTTCTTC. This gives the protein CAAEGTSGGQNEQFF. This chain links TRBV6-4 with TRBJ2-1, with 14 bases aligning to TRBD2. The CDR3 spans 15 residues. Germline values: CDR1 MRHNA, CDR2 SNTAGT.

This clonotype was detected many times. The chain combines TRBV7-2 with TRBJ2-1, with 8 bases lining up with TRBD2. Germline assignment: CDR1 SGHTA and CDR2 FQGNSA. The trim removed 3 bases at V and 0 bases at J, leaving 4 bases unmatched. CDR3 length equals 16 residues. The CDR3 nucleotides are TGTGCCAGCAGCTTTTTAGCGGGGTACTCCTACAATGAGCAGTTCTTC. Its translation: CASSFLAGYSYNEQFF.

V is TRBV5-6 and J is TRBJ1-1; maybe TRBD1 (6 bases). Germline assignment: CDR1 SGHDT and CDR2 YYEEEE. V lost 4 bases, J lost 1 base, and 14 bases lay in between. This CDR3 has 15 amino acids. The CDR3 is CASSTRQEPNTEAFF. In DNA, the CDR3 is TGTGCCAGCAGCACCCGACAGGAACCGAACACTGAAGCTTTCTTT.

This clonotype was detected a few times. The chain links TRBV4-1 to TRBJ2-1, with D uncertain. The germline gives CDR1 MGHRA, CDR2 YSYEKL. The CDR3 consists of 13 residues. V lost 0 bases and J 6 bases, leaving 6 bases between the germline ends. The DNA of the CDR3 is TGCGCCAGCAGCCAAGAAGGGTTCAATGAGCAGTTCTTC. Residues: CASSQEGFNEQFF.

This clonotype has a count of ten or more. DNA of the CDR3: TGTGCCAGCAGCACCCCGAGGGACAGGGGCAACTATGGCTACACCTTC. Translated, it gives CASSTPRDRGNYGYTF. This rearrangement joins TRBV7-3 to TRBJ1-2; 10 positions match TRBD1. Germline assignment: CDR1 SGHTA and CDR2 FQGTGA. This CDR3 comprises 16 residues. The V gene end was trimmed by 5 bases and the J gene end by 2 bases; junction bases not matched to a gene: 8.

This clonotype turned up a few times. Here the CDR3 DNA reads TGTGCCAGCAGTTATGGGAGGACAGGGCCCTACAATGAGCAGTTCTTC. Residues: CASSYGRTGPYNEQFF. The rearrangement uses TRBV6-5 and TRBJ2-1; TRBD1 matches 8 bases. Unmatched junction bases numbered 6, after V lost 3 bases and J lost 2 bases. Germline loops: CDR1 MNHEY, CDR2 SVGAGI. The CDR3 length is 16 residues.

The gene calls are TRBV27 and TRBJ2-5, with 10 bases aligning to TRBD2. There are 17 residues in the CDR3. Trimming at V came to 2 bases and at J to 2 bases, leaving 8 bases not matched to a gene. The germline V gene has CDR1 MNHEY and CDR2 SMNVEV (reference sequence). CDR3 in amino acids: CASSLQLAGRLQETQYF. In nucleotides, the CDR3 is TGTGCCAGCAGTTTACAACTAGCGGGACGACTACAAGAGACCCAGTACTTC.

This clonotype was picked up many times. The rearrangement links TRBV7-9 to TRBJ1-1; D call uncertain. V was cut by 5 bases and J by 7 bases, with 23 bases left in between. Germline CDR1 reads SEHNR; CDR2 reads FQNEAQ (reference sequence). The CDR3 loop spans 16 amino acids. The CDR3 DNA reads TGTGCCAGCAGCCCACAATTCGGACCCCTGAGGGATGAAGCTTTCTTT. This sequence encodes CASSPQFGPLRDEAFF.

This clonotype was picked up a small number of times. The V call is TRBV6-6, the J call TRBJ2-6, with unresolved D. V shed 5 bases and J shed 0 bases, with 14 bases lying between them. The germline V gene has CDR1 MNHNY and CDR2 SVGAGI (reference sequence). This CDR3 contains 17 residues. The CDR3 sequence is CASSTPDVYSGANVLTF. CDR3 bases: TGTGCCAGCAGTACCCCGGACGTGTACTCTGGGGCCAACGTCCTGACTTTC.

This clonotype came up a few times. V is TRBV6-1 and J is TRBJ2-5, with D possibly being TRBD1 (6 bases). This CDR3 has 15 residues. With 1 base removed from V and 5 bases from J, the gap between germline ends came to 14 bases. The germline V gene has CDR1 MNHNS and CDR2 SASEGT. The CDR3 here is CASSEGYRALETQYF. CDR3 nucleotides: TGTGCCAGCAGTGAAGGCTACAGGGCGTTGGAGACCCAGTACTTC.

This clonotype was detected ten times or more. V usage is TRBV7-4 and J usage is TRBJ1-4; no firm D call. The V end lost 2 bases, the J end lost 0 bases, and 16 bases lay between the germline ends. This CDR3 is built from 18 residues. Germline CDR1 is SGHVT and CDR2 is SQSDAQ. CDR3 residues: CASSLLGDGNATNEKLFF. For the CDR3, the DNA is TGTGCCAGCAGCTTATTGGGAGATGGTAACGCAACTAATGAAAAACTGTTTTTT.

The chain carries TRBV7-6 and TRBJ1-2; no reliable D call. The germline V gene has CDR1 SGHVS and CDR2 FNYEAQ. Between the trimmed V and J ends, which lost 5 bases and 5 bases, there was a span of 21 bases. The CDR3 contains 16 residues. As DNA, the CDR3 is TGTGCCAGCAGCAAGGCAGGACCGGAAGACCCTTATGGCTACACCTTC. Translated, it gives CASSKAGPEDPYGYTF.

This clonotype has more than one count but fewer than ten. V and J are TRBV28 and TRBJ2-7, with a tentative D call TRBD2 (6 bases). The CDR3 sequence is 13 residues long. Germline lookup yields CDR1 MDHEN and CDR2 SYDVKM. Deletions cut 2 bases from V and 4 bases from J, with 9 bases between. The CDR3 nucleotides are TGTGCCAGCAGTTTACGACTAGGATACGAGCAGTACGTC. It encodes CASSLRLGYEQYV.